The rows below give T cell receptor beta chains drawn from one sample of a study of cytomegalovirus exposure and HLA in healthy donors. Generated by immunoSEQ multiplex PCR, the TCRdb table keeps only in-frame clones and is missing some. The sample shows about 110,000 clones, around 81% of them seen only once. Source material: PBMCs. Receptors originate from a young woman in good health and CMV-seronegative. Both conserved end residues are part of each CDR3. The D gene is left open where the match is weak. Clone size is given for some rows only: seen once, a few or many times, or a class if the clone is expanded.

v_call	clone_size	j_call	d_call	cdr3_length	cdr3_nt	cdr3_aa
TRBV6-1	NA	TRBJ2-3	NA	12	TGTGCCAGCAGAAGAGAGAGGGATACGCAGTATTTT	CASRRERDTQYF
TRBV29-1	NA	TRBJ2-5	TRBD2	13	TGCAGCGTGAGAGCGGGAGTTGATGTGACCCAGTACTTC	CSVRAGVDVTQYF
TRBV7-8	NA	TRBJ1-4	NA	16	TGTGCCAGCAGCCCGGAATCCCCCATAGCCGGTGAAAAACTGTTTTTT	CASSPESPIAGEKLFF
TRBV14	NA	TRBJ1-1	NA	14	TGTGCCAGCAGCCAAGCGGGGATGAACACTGAAGCTTTCTTT	CASSQAGMNTEAFF
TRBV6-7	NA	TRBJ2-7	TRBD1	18	TGTGCCAGCAGTTACTCACGAGGGGGCCACGGAGAATCCTACGAGCAGTACTTC	CASSYSRGGHGESYEQYF
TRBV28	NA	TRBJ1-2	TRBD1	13	TGTGCCAGCGGAGAGGACAGGGCCTATGGCTACACCTTC	CASGEDRAYGYTF
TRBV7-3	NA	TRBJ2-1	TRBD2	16	TGTGCCAGCAGCTTACGTCCCCTAGCGGGACGCAATGAGCAGTTCTTC	CASSLRPLAGRNEQFF
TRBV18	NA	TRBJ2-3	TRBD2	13	TGTGCCAGCTCACAACTAGCGGCAGATACGCAGTATTTT	CASSQLAADTQYF
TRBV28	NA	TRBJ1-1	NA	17	TGTGCCAGCAGTTTATATCCCCCCTGGGCCGGGGTCACTGAAGCTTTCTTT	CASSLYPPWAGVTEAFF
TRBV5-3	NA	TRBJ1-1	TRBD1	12	TGTGCCAGAAGCTGTCAGGGGGCGGAAGCTTTCTTT	CARSCQGAEAFF
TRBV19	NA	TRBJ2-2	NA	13	TGTGCCAGTAGTGCAACCAGGTGGCAGGAGCTGTTTTTT	CASSATRWQELFF
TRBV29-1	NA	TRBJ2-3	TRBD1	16	TGCAGCGTCCACCCCAGGGGGAATCCCGACACAGATACGCAGTATTTT	CSVHPRGNPDTDTQYF
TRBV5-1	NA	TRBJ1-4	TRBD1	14	TGCGCCAGCAGCCTAAACTACGGACAGGGGGGAAAGTTTTTT	CASSLNYGQGGKFF
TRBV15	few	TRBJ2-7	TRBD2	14	TGTGCCACCCGAAAACTAGCGGAGTCCTACGAGCAGTACTTC	CATRKLAESYEQYF
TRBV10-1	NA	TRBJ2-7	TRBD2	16	TGCGCCAGCGTAACTAGCGGGTACCTTCTGTACAACGAGCAGTACTTC	CASVTSGYLLYNEQYF
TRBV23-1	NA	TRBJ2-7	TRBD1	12	TGCGCCAGCACAGGGACAGTCAACGAGCAGTACTTC	CASTGTVNEQYF
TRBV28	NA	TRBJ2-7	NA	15	TGTGCCAGCAGCCGAGCGGGGACAGGAGACTACGAGCAGTACTTC	CASSRAGTGDYEQYF
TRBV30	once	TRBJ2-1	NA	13	TGTGCCTGGAGTGTACGACTTCTGGATGAGCAGTTCTTC	CAWSVRLLDEQFF
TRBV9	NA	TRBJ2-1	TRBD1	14	TGTGCCAGCAGCCGACAGGGGGCTTACAATGAGCAGTTCTTC	CASSRQGAYNEQFF
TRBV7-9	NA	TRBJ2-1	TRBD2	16	TGTGCCAGCAGCTATACTACTAGCGGGATGTACAATGAGCAGTTCTTC	CASSYTTSGMYNEQFF
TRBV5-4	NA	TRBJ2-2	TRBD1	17	TGTGCCAGCAGCTTGGGGGACAGGGTCTGGGACACCGGGGAGCTGTTTTTT	CASSLGDRVWDTGELFF
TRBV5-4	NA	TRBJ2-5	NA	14	TGTGCCAGCAGCTTTCCCGGGTTCCGAGAGACCCAGTACTTC	CASSFPGFRETQYF
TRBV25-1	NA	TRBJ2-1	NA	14	TGTGCCAGCAGTGAATATAGAAGGGGAGGTGAGCAGTTCTTC	CASSEYRRGGEQFF
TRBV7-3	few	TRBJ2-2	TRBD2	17	TGTGCCAGCAGCCCACCCCAGGGACTAGCGGGAGGCGGGGAGCTGTTTTTT	CASSPPQGLAGGGELFF
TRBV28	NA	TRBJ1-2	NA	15	TGTGCCAGCAGTCCCCCGGGGGGGGACCACTATGGCTACACCTTC	CASSPPGGDHYGYTF
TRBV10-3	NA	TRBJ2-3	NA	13	TGTGCCAGCAGTGCGGGAACCACAGATACGCAGTATTTT	CASSAGTTDTQYF